The 8 T cell receptor beta chains presented below share a single source sample, sequenced in a study of cytomegalovirus exposure and HLA in healthy donors. The PCR was carried out with 60 Vbeta primers and 13 Jbeta primers. TCRdb's copy holds only in-frame clones and misses some; the assay was immunoSEQ multiplex PCR. The sample includes about 93,000 clones, about four fifths of them seen just once. The sequenced sample was PBMCs. The source of these receptors is a woman aged 40 to 50 in good health and CMV-seronegative.

V gene TRBV4-2 combines with J gene TRBJ1-3; D may be TRBD1 (5 bases). Trimming pared 0 bases from V and 1 base from J, leaving 7 bases between. Germline V gives CDR1 LGHNA, CDR2 YNFKEQ. The CDR3 is made up of 15 amino acids. The CDR3 loop is CASSQDGGSGNTIYF. For the CDR3, the DNA is TGTGCCAGCAGCCAAGACGGGGGATCTGGAAACACCATATATTTT.

This chain connects TRBV30 to TRBJ2-3; maybe TRBD1 (5 bases). Germline CDR1 GTSNPN, CDR2 SVGIG (reference sequence). Trimming took 4 bases from V and 3 from J, leaving 14 bases between them. The CDR3 contains 14 residues. The CDR3 sequence: CAWNRQVKTDTQYF. For the CDR3, the DNA is TGTGCCTGGAACAGGCAGGTTAAAACAGATACGCAGTATTTT. The full variable domain, rest sourced from reference TRBV30 and TRBJ2-3, is SQTIHQWPATLVQPVGSPLSLECTVEGTSNPNLYWYRQAAGRGLQLLFYSVGIGQISSEVPQNLSASRPQDRQFILSSKKLLLSDSGFYLCAWNRQVKTDTQYFGPGTRLTVL.

V usage is TRBV18 and J usage is TRBJ1-1; D ambiguous. The CDR3 runs 12 residues. Germline-derived CDR1 and CDR2 are KGHSH and LQKENI. Trimming shortened V by 6 bases and J by 1 base, and 6 bases separated the two germline ends. The CDR3 sequence: CASSPGNTEAFF. The DNA of the CDR3 is TGTGCCAGCTCCCCGGGGAACACTGAAGCTTTCTTT.

This clone turned up a few times. The chain joins TRBV5-6 to TRBJ1-1; 8 nucleotides align to TRBD1. Germline V gene sequence: CDR1 SGHDT, CDR2 YYEEEE. The CDR3 contains 12 residues. Losses at the gene ends were 2 bases for V and 8 bases for J; bases not matched to a gene: 2. CDR3 amino acids: CASSFGQGEAFF. The CDR3 region has the DNA TGTGCCAGCAGCTTCGGACAGGGAGAAGCTTTCTTT.

V gene TRBV4-1 combines with J gene TRBJ1-3; 12 nucleotides agree with TRBD1. Germline V lookup: CDR1 MGHRA, CDR2 YSYEKL. The J segment lost 3 bases and the V segment lost 0 bases, leaving 6 bases of the junction unmatched. CDR3 length equals 18 residues. The CDR3 bases are TGCGCCAGCAGCCAAGATAAGGGGGACAGGGGGCATGGAAACACCATATATTTT. Encoded protein: CASSQDKGDRGHGNTIYF.

The V call is TRBV28, the J call TRBJ1-2, with TRBD1 matching 8 bases. V shed 6 bases, J shed 6 bases, and the junction held 6 bases outside the gene matches. This CDR3 spans 13 amino acids. Germline lookup yields CDR1 MDHEN and CDR2 SYDVKM. DNA for the CDR3: TGTGCCAGCAGCCGACAGGGGCTGGATGGCTACACCTTC. Its translation is CASSRQGLDGYTF.

CDR3 DNA: TGTGCCAGCAGCGACAGAAATTATGGCTACACCTTC. Translating it yields CASSDRNYGYTF. The chain combines TRBV5-6 with TRBJ1-2, with a possible D match to TRBD1 (5 bases). Deletions cut 4 bases from V and 5 bases from J, with 9 bases between. The CDR3 has 12 amino acids. The V gene's germline CDR1 is SGHDT and CDR2 YYEEEE.

This clone has only a few counts. The CDR3 nucleotides are TGTGCCAGCAGCTTACGTGCAGGCTCGGTCTACGAGCAGTACTTC. Protein product: CASSLRAGSVYEQYF. V gene TRBV7-9 combines with J gene TRBJ2-7; no firm D call. With 2 bases removed from V and 3 bases from J, the gap between germline ends came to 14 bases. The CDR3 consists of 15 residues. The V gene's germline CDR1 is SEHNR and CDR2 FQNEAQ (reference sequence).